Sequencing of this T cell receptor beta chain was carried out in a study of T cell repertoires in cytomegalovirus infection. Study-level background: Selected CMV epitopes included recently identified HLA-C-restricted ones as well as well-studied HLA-B-restricted ones. Carrying CMV and the relevant HLA type showed in public TCR beta signatures. Study-wide findings and caveats: Dominating the ex vivo response were HLA-C-restricted CMV-specific TCR beta clonotypes. Accumulated public TCR beta family frequency recognized individuals carrying CMV together with the relevant HLA.

TCRdb itself ran the reads through MiXCR, one entry per CDR3 protein. The data contain about 920,000 distinct CDR3 sequences, about 33% of them singletons. CDR1 is SNHLY, CDR2 FYNNEI, per germline. This CDR3 is built from 15 residues. Trimming took 7 bases from V and 0 from J; bases not matched to a gene: 7. This clonotype has a handful of counts. The antigen remains unidentified. The origin of this receptor is a human donor in good health (CMV status not recorded). Some clones in this sample may be carry-over from other donors' samples. The chain is built from TRBV2 and TRBJ2-7; 9 bases fit TRBD1. Sequenced material: cultured CD8+ T cells from PBMCs, taken from culture after CMV antigen stimulation. The CDR3 region is CASTEGGQGSYEQYV. The CDR3 DNA reads TGTGCCAGCACCGAAGGGGGACAGGGCTCCTACGAGCAGTACGTC.